The clone carrying this T cell receptor beta chain has only a few counts. Its antigen is currently unknown. The data derive from a study of radiotherapy plus CTLA-4 blockade in lung cancer. The repertoire was sequenced with immunoSEQ multiplex PCR; TCRdb's copy has only in-frame clones and lacks some. The sample contains approximately 45,000 clones, roughly 60% of which appear only once. General observations from the study: Early shifts in blood T cell clones, with interferon-beta, reportedly predicted response best. TCR clones originating in tumors grew in number in blood after radiotherapy plus ipilimumab.

The CDR3 contains 13 residues. V lost 6 bases, J lost 5 bases, and 14 bases lay in between. Germline loops: CDR1 MNHNS, CDR2 SASEGT. Here the sequenced sample was peripheral blood, taken from a patient treated with radiotherapy plus ipilimumab. This sequence joins TRBV6-1 and TRBJ2-7; a weak D match, TRBD1 (5 bases). This clonotype was sampled from a human donor with non-small cell lung cancer who had a partial response to radiotherapy plus ipilimumab. CDR3 nucleotide sequence: TGTGCCAGCAGCCAGGGTGGCTGGAACGAGCAGTACTTC. As protein: CASSQGGWNEQYF.